This T cell receptor (beta chain) was captured by sequencing in a study of blood T cells in healthy people across ages. Study-wide context: The template switching approach captured approximately one barcoded beta molecule for every two T cells.

Next came a second PCR, run for about 7 to 12 cycles, which used a sample-barcoded 5' primer along with a J-beta primer mix. Each CDR3 protein is one row after TCRdb ran MiXCR on the 5' RACE reads. The sample carries about 640,000 distinct CDR3 sequences, 58% recorded once. Donors each provided 7.5 to 10 milliliters of peripheral blood. No fewer than 7 million PBMCs went into each sample. This clonotype has only a few counts. Input material: blood. The source of this sequence is a man aged 60 to 69 in good health.

This CDR3 reads CASSQGIYGYTF. The CDR3, as DNA: TGTGCCAGCAGCCAAGGGATCTATGGCTACACCTTC. The chain uses TRBV3-1 and TRBJ1-2, with D hard to call. Trimming pared 1 base from V and 4 bases from J, leaving 4 bases between. Germline loops: CDR1 LGHDT, CDR2 YNNKEL (reference sequence). The CDR3 covers 12 residues.